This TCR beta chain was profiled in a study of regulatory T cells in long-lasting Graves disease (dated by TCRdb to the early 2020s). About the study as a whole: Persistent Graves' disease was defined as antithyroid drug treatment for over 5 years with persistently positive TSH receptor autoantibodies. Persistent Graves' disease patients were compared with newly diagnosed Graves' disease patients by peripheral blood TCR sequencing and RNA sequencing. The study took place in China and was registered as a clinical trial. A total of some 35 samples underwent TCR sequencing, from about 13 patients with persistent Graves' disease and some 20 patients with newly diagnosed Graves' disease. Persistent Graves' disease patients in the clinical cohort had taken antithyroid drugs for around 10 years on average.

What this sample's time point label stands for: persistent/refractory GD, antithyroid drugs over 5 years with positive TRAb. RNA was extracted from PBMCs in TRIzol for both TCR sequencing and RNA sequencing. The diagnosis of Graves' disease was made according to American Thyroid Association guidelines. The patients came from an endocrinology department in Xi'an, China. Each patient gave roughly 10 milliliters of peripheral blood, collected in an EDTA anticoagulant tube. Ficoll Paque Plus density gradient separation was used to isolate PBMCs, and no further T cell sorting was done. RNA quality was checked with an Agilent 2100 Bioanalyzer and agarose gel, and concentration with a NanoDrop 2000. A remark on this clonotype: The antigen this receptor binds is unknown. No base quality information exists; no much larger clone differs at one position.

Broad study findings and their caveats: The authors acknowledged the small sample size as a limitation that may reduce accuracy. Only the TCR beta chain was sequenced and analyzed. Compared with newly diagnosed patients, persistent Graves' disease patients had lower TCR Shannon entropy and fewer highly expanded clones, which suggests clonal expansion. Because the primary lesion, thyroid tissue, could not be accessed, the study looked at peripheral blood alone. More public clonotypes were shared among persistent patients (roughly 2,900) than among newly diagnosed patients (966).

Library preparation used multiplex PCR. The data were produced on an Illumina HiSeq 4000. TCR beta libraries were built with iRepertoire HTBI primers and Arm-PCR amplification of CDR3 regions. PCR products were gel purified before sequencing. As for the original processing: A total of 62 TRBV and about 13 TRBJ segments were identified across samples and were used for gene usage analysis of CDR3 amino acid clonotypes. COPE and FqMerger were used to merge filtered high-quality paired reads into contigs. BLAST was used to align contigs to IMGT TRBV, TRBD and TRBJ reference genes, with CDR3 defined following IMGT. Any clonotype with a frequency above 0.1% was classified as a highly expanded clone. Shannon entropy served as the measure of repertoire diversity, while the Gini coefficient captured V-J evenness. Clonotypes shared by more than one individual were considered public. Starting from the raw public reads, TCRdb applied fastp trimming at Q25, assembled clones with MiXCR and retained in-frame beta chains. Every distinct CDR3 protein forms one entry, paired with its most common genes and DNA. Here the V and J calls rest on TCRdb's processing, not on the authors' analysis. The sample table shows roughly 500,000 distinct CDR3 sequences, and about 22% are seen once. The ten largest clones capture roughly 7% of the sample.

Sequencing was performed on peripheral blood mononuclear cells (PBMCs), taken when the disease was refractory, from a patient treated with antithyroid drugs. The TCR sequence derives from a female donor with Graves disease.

Here is the DNA: TGTGCCAGCCCTCCCCTCGGGAAACCCTCTGGAAACACCATATATTTT. The translation is CASPPLGKPSGNTIYF. In this chain, TRBV14 is recombined with TRBJ1-3, with no confident D gene call. CDR1 is given as SGHDN and CDR2 as FVKESK, both from the germline V gene. The junction carries 17 bases between V and J, which are trimmed by 8 bases and 0 bases respectively. The CDR3 numbers 16 residues from cysteine through phenylalanine. Only CDR3 DNA is held: 48 bases, read in frame from base 1.